The source of this T cell receptor beta chain is a study of blood T cell repertoires in COVID-19. For the study at large: Donors in the United States, Italy and Spain gave samples during acute or convalescent COVID-19.

The assay was immunoSEQ multiplex PCR, and TCRdb's table has in-frame clones only and misses some. The profile shows 250,000 to 300,000 clones, around nine tenths of them singletons. One Seattle source followed patients from active infection through their disease course. The TCR comes from a woman aged 30 to 39 with COVID-19, enrolled during active disease. The specimen sequenced was peripheral blood.

CDR3 DNA: TGTGCCACCAGTGACCCCGGACTAGCGGGGGGCCATTTCTCCTACAATGAGCAGTTCTTC. It is translated as CATSDPGLAGGHFSYNEQFF. The chain combines TRBV24-1 with TRBJ2-1, with TRBD2 identical over 14 bases. The CDR3 extends over 20 amino acids. V lost 4 bases and J lost 0; bases outside the gene matches: 10. The germline CDR1 and CDR2 sequences are KGHDR and SFDVKD.